This is a list of T cell receptor beta chains from one sample in a study of OX40 agonist ivuxolimab in advanced cancers. The repertoire was sequenced with immunoSEQ multiplex PCR; TCRdb's copy has only in-frame clones and lacks some. The sample has around 60,000 clones, 75% to 85% seen once; the top ten hold approximately 2.4%. Sequences were derived from CD4+ or CD8+ T cells sorted from blood, sampled in a trial of the OX40 agonist ivuxolimab. Receptor source: an adult with an advanced solid tumor such as melanoma, head and neck, liver or kidney cancer. CDR3s include the opening cysteine and the closing phenylalanine or tryptophan. D genes are given only for firm matches. Size tells how often a clone was seen (once, few, many) or the class of an expanded clone, and some rows leave it out.

v_call,d_call,clone_size,j_call,cdr3_nt,cdr3_aa
TRBV6-5,NA,NA,TRBJ2-7,TGTGCCAGCAGTCGCATCGCGTCAGGCTACGAGCAGTACTTC,CASSRIASGYEQYF
TRBV7-3,TRBD1,NA,TRBJ1-2,TGTGCCAGCAGCAAATCCCGGACAGGGAACTATGGCTACACCTTC,CASSKSRTGNYGYTF
TRBV5-1,NA,once,TRBJ2-3,TGCGCCAGCAGCTTGAGTTCACGGGGGGCCTCAGATACGCAGTATTTT,CASSLSSRGASDTQYF
TRBV11-3,NA,once,TRBJ2-1,TGTGCCAGCAGCTTTGGTGCGAGCCCCTACAATGAGCAGTTCTTC,CASSFGASPYNEQFF
TRBV5-1,TRBD2,few,TRBJ2-2,TGCGCCAGCGAGCTAGCGGGGGCCGGGGAGCTGTTTTTT,CASELAGAGELFF
TRBV10-2,NA,NA,TRBJ2-7,TGCGCCAGCAGTGCTCCCAAAACGGGACTCAAATACGAGCAGTACTTC,CASSAPKTGLKYEQYF
TRBV19,NA,few,TRBJ1-2,TGTGCCAGTAGCTCATCAGGGACTAACTATGGCTACACCTTC,CASSSSGTNYGYTF
TRBV6-1,NA,NA,TRBJ2-3,TGTGCCAGCCGCGGCGGAGGATTAAGCACAGATACGCAGTATTTT,CASRGGGLSTDTQYF
TRBV2,TRBD1,NA,TRBJ2-1,TGTGCCAGCAGTCGCGGGACAGGGGGCAAGAATGAGCAGTTCTTC,CASSRGTGGKNEQFF
TRBV5-1,NA,NA,TRBJ1-1,TGCGCCAGCAGCTTGGCGGGACACCCAAACACTGAAGCTTTCTTT,CASSLAGHPNTEAFF
TRBV29-1,NA,NA,TRBJ2-7,TGCAGCGTAAGGGGGATATTCTCCTACGAGCAGTACTTC,CSVRGIFSYEQYF
TRBV5-4,NA,NA,TRBJ2-5,TGTGCCAGCAGCTTGGAAGCGAGCGATGAGACCCAGTACTTC,CASSLEASDETQYF
TRBV5-1,NA,once,TRBJ1-3,TGCGCCAGCAGCACACAGGGAGTCTCTGGAAACACCATATATTTT,CASSTQGVSGNTIYF
TRBV7-9,TRBD1,few,TRBJ1-4,TGTGCCAGCAGCTTAGGACAGGGGCCTAATGAAAAACTGTTTTTT,CASSLGQGPNEKLFF
TRBV15,TRBD1,few,TRBJ2-1,TGTGCCACCAGCAGAGATCTAACAGGGGGATACAATGAGCAGTTCTTC,CATSRDLTGGYNEQFF
TRBV9,NA,NA,TRBJ2-5,TGTGCCAGCAGCAGGGCCTTAGGATTAGGGACCCAGTACTTC,CASSRALGLGTQYF
TRBV9,NA,NA,TRBJ1-4,TGTGCCAGCAGCGTAGGGGGGACTACTAATGAAAAACTGTTTTTT,CASSVGGTTNEKLFF
TRBV28,NA,NA,TRBJ1-5,TGTGCCAGCAGCCGCACCGAGAGGGGGGGCAATCAGCCCCAGCATTTT,CASSRTERGGNQPQHF
TRBV9,NA,NA,TRBJ2-7,TGTGCCAGCAGCGTATCGCTGGTGGGGGGCGAGCAGTACTTC,CASSVSLVGGEQYF
TRBV5-1,NA,NA,TRBJ1-1,TGCGCCAGCAGCTTTGAAGGGGGGAGTGTGGCTGAAGCTTTCTTT,CASSFEGGSVAEAFF
TRBV7-2,TRBD1,NA,TRBJ1-2,TGTGCCAGCAGCTTATACCCTCAGGGGGGAGGTTATGGCTACACCTTC,CASSLYPQGGGYGYTF
TRBV7-2,TRBD2,NA,TRBJ2-3,TGTGCCAGCAGCTTAGTAGGGACTAGCGGGGGGCTAGATACGCAGTATTTT,CASSLVGTSGGLDTQYF
TRBV7-9,TRBD1,NA,TRBJ2-3,TGTGCCAGCAGCCCAGGACAGGGGGATTTGATAGATACGCAGTATTTT,CASSPGQGDLIDTQYF
TRBV15,NA,NA,TRBJ2-1,TGTGCCACCAGGGTCAGGAGCTCCTACAATGAGCAGTTCTTC,CATRVRSSYNEQFF
TRBV19,NA,NA,TRBJ1-2,TGTGCCAGTAGTGCCGGACAGTGGGAGGCTGGCTACACCTTC,CASSAGQWEAGYTF
TRBV6-5,TRBD1,NA,TRBJ1-6,TGTGCCAGCGTCGGGACAGCTTTTAATTCACCCCTCCACTTT,CASVGTAFNSPLHF
TRBV19,NA,few,TRBJ1-5,TGTGCCAGTAGTATTATCGGCAGGGATCAGCCCCAGCATTTT,CASSIIGRDQPQHF
TRBV5-1,NA,NA,TRBJ2-5,TGCGCCAGCAGCGTTGGTGGGGAACTGGGCGAGACCCAGTACTTC,CASSVGGELGETQYF
TRBV2,NA,NA,TRBJ1-5,TGTGCCAGCAGGGAGGAGGATCAGCCCCAGCATTTT,CASREEDQPQHF
TRBV6-6,NA,NA,TRBJ1-6,TGTGCCAGCAGTTACTCGGCCGGGCTGGGAGGTTCACCCCTCCACTTT,CASSYSAGLGGSPLHF
TRBV5-5,TRBD1,NA,TRBJ1-6,TGTGCCAGCAGCTTGAGTACAGGGGGTGCCTATAATTCACCCCTCCACTTT,CASSLSTGGAYNSPLHF
TRBV2,NA,NA,TRBJ2-3,TGTGCCAGCAGTGGATTCAGCTCCGATACGCAGTATTTT,CASSGFSSDTQYF
TRBV19,NA,NA,TRBJ2-1,TGTGCCAGTAGAGCTGACAGGTCGACCTACAATGAGCAGTTCTTC,CASRADRSTYNEQFF
TRBV20-1,TRBD1,NA,TRBJ2-7,TGCAGTGCTGGGACAGAATACGAGCAGTACTTC,CSAGTEYEQYF
TRBV29-1,NA,NA,TRBJ2-2,TGCAGCGGAGGACAGAACACCGGGGAGCTGTTTTTT,CSGGQNTGELFF
TRBV7-6,NA,NA,TRBJ2-3,TGTGCCAGCAGCTTCATTAGGGCAGGGGTATCAGATACGCAGTATTTT,CASSFIRAGVSDTQYF
TRBV2,NA,NA,TRBJ2-3,TGTGCCAGCCTGGGGCTAGAATCAGATACGCAGTATTTT,CASLGLESDTQYF
TRBV6-1,NA,NA,TRBJ1-5,TGTGCCAGCAGTTTTACAGCAGGTCAGCCCCAGCATTTT,CASSFTAGQPQHF
TRBV29-1,NA,NA,TRBJ1-2,TGCAGCGTTGAAGAGGACAGCCACTATGGCTACACCTTC,CSVEEDSHYGYTF
TRBV2,NA,NA,TRBJ1-5,TGTGCCAGCAGTTACCTGGGAAGCAATCAGCCCCAGCATTTT,CASSYLGSNQPQHF
TRBV7-8,NA,NA,TRBJ1-5,TGTGCCAGCAGCTTAACAGGCGTTTATAGCAATCAGCCCCAGCATTTT,CASSLTGVYSNQPQHF
TRBV19,NA,NA,TRBJ2-4,TGTGCCAGTAAGGAGGGGAGCAGCTCGGCCATTCAGTACTTC,CASKEGSSSAIQYF
TRBV19,NA,NA,TRBJ1-5,TGTGCCAGTAGTGGCCAAAATAAAGGGCCCCAGCATTTT,CASSGQNKGPQHF
TRBV28,TRBD1,NA,TRBJ2-1,TGTGCCAGCAGTTTACAGGGGGTGAGCCTGGATGAGCAGTTCTTC,CASSLQGVSLDEQFF
TRBV2,TRBD1,few,TRBJ1-6,TGTGCCAGCAGTAAAGGGGACAGCAATAATTCACCCCTCCACTTT,CASSKGDSNNSPLHF